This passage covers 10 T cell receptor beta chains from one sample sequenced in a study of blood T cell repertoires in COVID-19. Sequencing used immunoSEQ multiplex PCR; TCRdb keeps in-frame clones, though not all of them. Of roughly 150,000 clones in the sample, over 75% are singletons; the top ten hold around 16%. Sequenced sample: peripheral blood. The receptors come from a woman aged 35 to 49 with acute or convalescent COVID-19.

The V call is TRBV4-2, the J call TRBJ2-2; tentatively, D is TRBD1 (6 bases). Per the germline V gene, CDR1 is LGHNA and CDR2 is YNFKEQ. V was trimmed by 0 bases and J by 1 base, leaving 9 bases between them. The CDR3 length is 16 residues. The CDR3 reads CASSQDSQGNTGELFF. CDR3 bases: TGTGCCAGCAGCCAAGATTCACAGGGGAACACCGGGGAGCTGTTTTTT.

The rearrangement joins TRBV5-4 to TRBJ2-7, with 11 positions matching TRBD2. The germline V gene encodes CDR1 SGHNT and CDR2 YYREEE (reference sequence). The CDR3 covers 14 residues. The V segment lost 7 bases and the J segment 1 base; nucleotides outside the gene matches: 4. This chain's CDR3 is CASGGTSGSYEQYF. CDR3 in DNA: TGTGCCAGCGGGGGGACTAGCGGATCCTACGAGCAGTACTTC.

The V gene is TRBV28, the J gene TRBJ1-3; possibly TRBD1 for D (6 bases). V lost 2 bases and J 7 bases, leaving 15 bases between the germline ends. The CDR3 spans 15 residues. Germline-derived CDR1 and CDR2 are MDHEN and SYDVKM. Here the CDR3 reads CASSLPRGARNTIYF. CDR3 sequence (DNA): TGTGCCAGCAGTTTACCCCGGGGGGCCCGGAACACCATATATTTT.

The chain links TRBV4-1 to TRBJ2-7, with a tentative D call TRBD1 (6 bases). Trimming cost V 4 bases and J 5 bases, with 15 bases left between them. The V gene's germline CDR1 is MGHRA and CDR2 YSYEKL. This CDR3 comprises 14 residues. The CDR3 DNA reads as TGCGCCAGCAGCCCCGGGCAGGGGCTGAACGAGCAGTACTTC. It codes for CASSPGQGLNEQYF.

CDR3 amino acids: CASSYGTGGYNSPLHF. The CDR3 DNA reads as TGTGCCAGCAGTTACGGGACAGGCGGCTATAATTCACCCCTCCACTTT. The chain joins TRBV6-5 to TRBJ1-6, with TRBD1 matching 8 bases. The J segment lost 3 bases and the V segment lost 2 bases, leaving 3 bases of the junction unmatched. The germline V gene has CDR1 MNHEY and CDR2 SVGAGI. The length of the CDR3 is 16 residues.

The CDR3 nucleotides are TGTGCCAGCAGCCAAGTTGGGACAGGGGTTTACGAGCAGTACTTC. Encoded protein: CASSQVGTGVYEQYF. This chain links TRBV3-1 (or the pseudogene TRBV3-2) with TRBJ2-7, with 10 bases matching TRBD1. Germline trimming cut 1 base from V and 4 bases from J; bases unmatched to any gene: 4. The germline CDR1 and CDR2 sequences are LGHDT and YNNKEL (reference sequence). The CDR3 extends over 15 amino acids.

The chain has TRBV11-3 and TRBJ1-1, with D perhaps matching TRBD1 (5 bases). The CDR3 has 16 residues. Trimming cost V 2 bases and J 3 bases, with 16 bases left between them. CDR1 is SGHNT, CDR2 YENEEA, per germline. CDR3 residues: CASSLRQGWSDTEAFF. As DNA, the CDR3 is TGTGCCAGCAGCTTACGTCAGGGATGGTCGGACACTGAAGCTTTCTTT.

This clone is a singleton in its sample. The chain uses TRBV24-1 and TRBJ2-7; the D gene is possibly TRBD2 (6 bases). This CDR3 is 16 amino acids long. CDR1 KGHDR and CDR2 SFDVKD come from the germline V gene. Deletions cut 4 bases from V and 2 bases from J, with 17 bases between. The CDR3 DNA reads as TGTGCCACCAGTGACCCCATCCGAGGGACTCCCTACGAGCAGTACTTC. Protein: CATSDPIRGTPYEQYF.

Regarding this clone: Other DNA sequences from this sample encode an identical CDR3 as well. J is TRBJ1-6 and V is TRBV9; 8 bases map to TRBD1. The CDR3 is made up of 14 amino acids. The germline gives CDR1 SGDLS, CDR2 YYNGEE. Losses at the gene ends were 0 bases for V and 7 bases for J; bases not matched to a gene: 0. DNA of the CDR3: TGTGCCAGCAGCGTAGGACAGGGGAATTCACCCCTCCACTTT. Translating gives CASSVGQGNSPLHF. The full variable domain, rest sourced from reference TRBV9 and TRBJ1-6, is DSGVTQTPKHLITATGQRVTLRCSPRSGDLSVYWYQQSLDQGLQFLIQYYNGEERAKGNILERFSAQQFPDLHSELNLSSLELGDSALYFCASSVGQGNSPLHFGNGTRLTVT.

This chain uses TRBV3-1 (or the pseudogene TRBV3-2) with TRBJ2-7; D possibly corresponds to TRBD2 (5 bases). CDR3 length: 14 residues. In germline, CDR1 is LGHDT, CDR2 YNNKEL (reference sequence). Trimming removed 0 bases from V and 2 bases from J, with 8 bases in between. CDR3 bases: TGTGCCAGCAGCCAAGATCGGGATGCCTACGAGCAGTACTTC. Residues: CASSQDRDAYEQYF.